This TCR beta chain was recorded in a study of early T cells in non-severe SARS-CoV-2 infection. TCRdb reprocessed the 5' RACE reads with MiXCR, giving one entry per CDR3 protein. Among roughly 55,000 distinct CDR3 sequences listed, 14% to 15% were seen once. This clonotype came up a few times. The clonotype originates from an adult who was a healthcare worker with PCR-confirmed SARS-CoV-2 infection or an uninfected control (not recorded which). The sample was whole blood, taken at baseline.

The CDR3 loop is CASSLREGDNEKLFF. The CDR3 DNA reads TGTGCCAGCAGTCTACGGGAGGGAGACAATGAAAAACTGTTTTTT. The rearrangement links TRBV5-4 to TRBJ1-4; D not resolved. V lost 5 bases, J lost 5 bases, and 16 bases lay in between. The germline CDR1 and CDR2 sequences are SGHNT and YYREEE (reference sequence). The CDR3 has 15 residues. The entire variable domain, with the rest obtained from reference TRBV5-4 and TRBJ1-4, is as follows: ETGVTQSPTHLIKTRGQQVTLRCSSQSGHNTVSWYQQALGQGPQFIFQYYREEENGRGNFPPRFSGLQFPNYSSELNVNALELDDSALYLCASSLREGDNEKLFFGSGTQLSVL.